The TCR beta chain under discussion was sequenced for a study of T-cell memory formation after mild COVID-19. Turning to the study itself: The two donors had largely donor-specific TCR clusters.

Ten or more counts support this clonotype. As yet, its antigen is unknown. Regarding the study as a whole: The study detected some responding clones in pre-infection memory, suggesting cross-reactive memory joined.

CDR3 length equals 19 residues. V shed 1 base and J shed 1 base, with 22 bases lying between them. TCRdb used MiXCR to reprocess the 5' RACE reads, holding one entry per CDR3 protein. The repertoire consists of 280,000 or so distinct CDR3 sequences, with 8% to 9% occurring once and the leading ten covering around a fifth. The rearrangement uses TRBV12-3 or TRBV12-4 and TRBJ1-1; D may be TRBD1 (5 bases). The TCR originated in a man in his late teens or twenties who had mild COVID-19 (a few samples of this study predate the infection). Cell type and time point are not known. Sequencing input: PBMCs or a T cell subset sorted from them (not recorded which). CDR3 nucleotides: TGTGCCAGCAGTTTAGGCCCCAGGGTGTCTATGGCTCGGAACACTGAAGCTTTCTTT. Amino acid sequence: CASSLGPRVSMARNTEAFF.